These 2 T cell receptor beta chains came from one sample sequenced in a study of blood T cell repertoires in COVID-19 (dated by TCRdb to the early 2020s). The method was the immunoSEQ multiplex PCR assay. The source is immuneACCESS, and TCRdb retained only in-frame sequences with V and J called. Part of the clones is not carried over; for the studies checked, unresolved V genes explain less than half of this, and the remainder is unexplained. The table for this sample lists about 480,000 clones; roughly 90% of them were counted only once. The ten most abundant clones make up 1.5% to 2% of the sample. The sequenced material came from PBMCs or T cells enriched from blood (not recorded which). The receptor set was obtained from a woman between 35 and 50 years old who had recovered from COVID-19.

About this clone: This may be a read error: a much more frequent sequence differs by one nucleotide. The genes are TRBV6-4 and TRBJ2-1; 11 bases agree with TRBD2. This CDR3 has 15 residues. Trimming cost V 3 bases and J 4 bases; bases outside gene matches: 2. Germline V gene lookup returns CDR1 MRHNA and CDR2 SNTAGT. This CDR3 reads CASSELAGVYNEQFF. CDR3 DNA: TGTGCCAGCAGTGAACTAGCGGGAGTGTACAATGAGCAGTTCTTC.

The DNA of the CDR3 is TGTGCCAGCAGCCCTAGCGGCGGCACAGATACGCAGTATTTT. Encoded protein: CASSPSGGTDTQYF. The chain joins TRBV3-1 (or the pseudogene TRBV3-2) to TRBJ2-3, with 7 nucleotides matching TRBD2. The germline gives CDR1 LGHDT, CDR2 YNNKEL (reference sequence). The J segment lost 1 base and the V segment lost 4 bases, leaving 2 bases of the junction unmatched. This CDR3 is built from 14 residues.